Listed below are T cell receptor beta chains from one sample, sequenced in a study of cytomegalovirus exposure and HLA in healthy donors. Profiling relied on immunoSEQ multiplex PCR, and the TCRdb table lists in-frame clones only, not all of them. The sample lists about 160,000 clones, 85% to 90% occurring once. The sequenced sample consisted of PBMCs. The source of these receptors is a man aged 18 to 29 in good health and CMV-seropositive. The CDR3 runs from the conserved cysteine through the conserved F or W. The D gene is left open where the match is weak. Size is omitted from some rows. Given values are once, few, many or a class for expanded clones.

d_gene	j_gene	len	abundance	v_gene	CDR3nt	CDR3aa
TRBD2	TRBJ2-1	15	once	TRBV28	TGTGCCAGCAGATCACCTAGCGGGAGGGCCAATGAGCAGTTCTTC	CASRSPSGRANEQFF
NA	TRBJ2-7	14	NA	TRBV25-1	TGTGCCAGCAGTCCTGGTGGGAGTAGCCACGAGCAGTACTTC	CASSPGGSSHEQYF
TRBD2	TRBJ2-1	15	NA	TRBV7-2	TGTGCCAGCACCAAGGGACTAGGGATAAACAATGAGCAGTTCTTC	CASTKGLGINNEQFF
TRBD2	TRBJ2-1	17	NA	TRBV7-3	TGTGCCAGCAGCCCCTTTTTAACTAGCGGGAGTACCCATGAGCAGTTCTTC	CASSPFLTSGSTHEQFF
NA	TRBJ1-3	17	once	TRBV5-1	TGCGCCAGCAGCTTGGCCGGGGACATTTTCTCTGGAAACACCATATATTTT	CASSLAGDIFSGNTIYF
TRBD1	TRBJ2-5	15	NA	TRBV18	TGTGCCAGCACTTTCACAGGAACAGGGGAAGAGACCCAGTACTTC	CASTFTGTGEETQYF
TRBD1	TRBJ2-7	15	once	TRBV4-1	TGCGCCAGCAGCCAAACAGGGGACAGCCGCTACGAGCAGTACTTC	CASSQTGDSRYEQYF
NA	TRBJ1-1	13	once	TRBV27	TGTGCCAGCAAATCCCCGGGGTGGACTGAAGCTTTCTTT	CASKSPGWTEAFF
TRBD2	TRBJ2-5	13	NA	TRBV29-1	TGCAGCGTTGAGGGACTAGCTCAAGAGACCCAGTACTTC	CSVEGLAQETQYF
TRBD2	TRBJ2-3	14	NA	TRBV11-2	TGTGCCAGCAGATCCCCAGCGGGACCAGATACGCAGTATTTT	CASRSPAGPDTQYF
NA	TRBJ1-2	16	few	TRBV28	TGTGCCAGCAGTACGAAGCGTAGGGGGGGGAACTATGGCTACACCTTC	CASSTKRRGGNYGYTF
TRBD2	TRBJ2-5	16	NA	TRBV28	TGTGCCAGCAGACGACAACTAGCGGGAGGGTATGAGACCCAGTACTTC	CASRRQLAGGYETQYF
TRBD1	TRBJ1-1	16	NA	TRBV19	TGTGCCAGTAGTCCCCGGTGGACAGGGGTGAACACTGAAGCTTTCTTT	CASSPRWTGVNTEAFF
NA	TRBJ2-5	14	once	TRBV12-5	TGTGCTACTTCCCTTAGGGGTTCACAAGAGACCCAGTACTTC	CATSLRGSQETQYF
TRBD1	TRBJ2-7	14	NA	TRBV7-3	TGTGCCAGCAGCTTAGGGCAGGGGGCCCACGAGCAGTACTTC	CASSLGQGAHEQYF
NA	TRBJ2-2	15	NA	TRBV5-1	TGCGCCAGCAGCCTACCTGCGGGTGACACCGGGGAGCTGTTTTTT	CASSLPAGDTGELFF
NA	TRBJ1-1	15	NA	TRBV7-2	TGTGCCAGCAGCTCCATACAGGGTCGAAACACTGAAGCTTTCTTT	CASSSIQGRNTEAFF
NA	TRBJ2-1	14	NA	TRBV11-2	TGTGCCAGCAGCCCACTACTAGTTAAGAATGAGCAGTTCTTC	CASSPLLVKNEQFF
TRBD2	TRBJ2-1	16	NA	TRBV27	TGTGCCAGCAGTCTAGCGGGAGGGTTATCCTACAATGAGCAGTTCTTC	CASSLAGGLSYNEQFF
NA	TRBJ2-1	16	NA	TRBV5-1	TGCGCCAGCAGCTTGGTAGCGACCAACTCCTACAATGAGCAGTTCTTC	CASSLVATNSYNEQFF
NA	TRBJ1-2	13	NA	TRBV5-1	TGCGCCAGCAGCCCAGACAGCAACTATGGCTACACCTTC	CASSPDSNYGYTF
NA	TRBJ2-3	14	NA	TRBV28	TGTGCCAGCAGTTTTACCGGGAGCACAGATACGCAGTATTTT	CASSFTGSTDTQYF
TRBD1	TRBJ2-7	14	NA	TRBV19	TGTGCCAGTAGTATAGGGACAGGGTTCTACGAGCAGTACTTC	CASSIGTGFYEQYF
NA	TRBJ2-2	15	NA	TRBV11-2	TGTGCCAGCAGCTTATCTTCGGGATCCACCGGGGAGCTGTTTTTT	CASSLSSGSTGELFF
NA	TRBJ2-1	16	once	TRBV13	TGTGCCAGCAGCTTCCTAACGGGAGAATTCTACAATGAGCAGTTCTTC	CASSFLTGEFYNEQFF
NA	TRBJ2-3	15	NA	TRBV7-8	TGTGCCAGCAGCTTCGGACAGAGGAGGACAGATACGCAGTATTTT	CASSFGQRRTDTQYF
NA	TRBJ2-2	14	NA	TRBV10-2	TGCGCCAGCAGTGTAACGGTAGGGGGCGGGGAGCTGTTTTTT	CASSVTVGGGELFF
TRBD2	TRBJ2-5	17	NA	TRBV7-2	TGTGCCAGCAGCTTAGCAGAACTAGCGGGAGAGTGGGAGACCCAGTACTTC	CASSLAELAGEWETQYF
TRBD2	TRBJ2-3	15	NA	TRBV5-1	TGCGCCAGCAGCTTGGTTGCGGGAGAGACAGATACGCAGTATTTT	CASSLVAGETDTQYF
NA	TRBJ1-2	17	few	TRBV15	TGTGCCACCAGCAGTACCAAAGGGGCGCCTATTAACTATGGCTACACCTTC	CATSSTKGAPINYGYTF
TRBD2	TRBJ2-7	15	NA	TRBV11-2	TGTGCCACAGGACTAGCGGGAGGGAAATCCTACGAGCAGTACTTC	CATGLAGGKSYEQYF
NA	TRBJ1-2	13	NA	TRBV11-3	TGTGCCAGCAGCTTAGTACAGGCCCGGGGCTACACCTTC	CASSLVQARGYTF
TRBD2	TRBJ2-5	17	NA	TRBV5-1	TGCGCCAGCAGGCCAGAAACTAGCGGAGGTTGGGGGGAGACCCAGTACTTC	CASRPETSGGWGETQYF
NA	TRBJ2-7	15	NA	TRBV11-3	TGTGCCAGCAGCTTAAGGGACACAGAGGCCTACGAGCAGTACTTC	CASSLRDTEAYEQYF
TRBD1	TRBJ2-7	17	NA	TRBV7-9	TGTGCCAGCAGCTTAGTCCGAGGGGGACAGGGGTACGGCGAGCAGTACTTC	CASSLVRGGQGYGEQYF
TRBD2	TRBJ2-5	16	NA	TRBV7-2	TGTGCCAGCAGCTTAAAAGCGGGAGGGCTTGAAGAGACCCAGTACTTC	CASSLKAGGLEETQYF
NA	TRBJ1-2	15	once	TRBV2	TGTGCCAGCAGTGATGTGGATAGCCCTAACTATGGCTACACCTTC	CASSDVDSPNYGYTF
NA	TRBJ2-7	15	NA	TRBV5-1	TGCGCCAGCAGCTTGGGAGGGCCCCTCTCCTACGAGCAGTACTTC	CASSLGGPLSYEQYF
NA	TRBJ2-7	14	NA	TRBV19	TGTGCCAGTAGTATGGCCAGAAACTCCTACGAGCAGTACTTC	CASSMARNSYEQYF
TRBD2	TRBJ2-1	15	NA	TRBV7-9	TGTGCCAGCAGCCCAGCGGGAGTAGCCTACAATGAGCAGTTCTTC	CASSPAGVAYNEQFF
TRBD2	TRBJ2-1	16	NA	TRBV5-4	TGTGCCAGCGGTGCGGCGGGAGGGAGCTCCTACAATGAGCAGTTCTTC	CASGAAGGSSYNEQFF
NA	TRBJ2-5	12	NA	TRBV6-4	TGTGCCAGCAGCGCAGGGGAAGAGACCCAGTACTTC	CASSAGEETQYF
TRBD2	TRBJ2-1	16	NA	TRBV5-1	TGCGCCAGCAGCTTATATAGCGGGATGAGCCCTAATGAGCAGTTCTTC	CASSLYSGMSPNEQFF
TRBD2	TRBJ2-7	15	NA	TRBV27	TGTGCCAGCAGTTTATCGGTGCGGGAGGGCCGGGAGCAGTACTTC	CASSLSVREGREQYF
TRBD2	TRBJ2-1	16	NA	TRBV7-3	TGTGCCAGCAGCTTAACTAGCGGGAGGGACTACAATGAGCAGTTCTTC	CASSLTSGRDYNEQFF
NA	TRBJ2-5	13	few	TRBV11-1	TGTGCCAGCAGCCGGACAGTGCAAGAGACCCAGTACTTC	CASSRTVQETQYF
TRBD2	TRBJ2-5	18	few	TRBV7-6	TGTGCCAGCAGCCCAAAGACTAGCGGGCGAGGAGCGCAAGAGACCCAGTACTTC	CASSPKTSGRGAQETQYF
NA	TRBJ2-4	14	NA	TRBV6-5	TGTGCCAGCAGTATATCACAGGGCGCAAACATTCAGTACTTC	CASSISQGANIQYF
TRBD2	TRBJ2-7	14	NA	TRBV27	TGTGCCAGCAGCCGGACTAGCGGCTCCTACGAGCAGTACTTC	CASSRTSGSYEQYF
NA	TRBJ2-7	13	NA	TRBV2	TGTGCCTGGGGGGGGGACATCTCCTACGAGCAGTACTTC	CAWGGDISYEQYF
TRBD2	TRBJ2-2	18	NA	TRBV7-9	TGTGCCAGCAGCCCGGGACGCGGGAGGGCCGATAACACCGGGGAGCTGTTTTTT	CASSPGRGRADNTGELFF
NA	TRBJ1-4	16	NA	TRBV4-1	TGCGCCAGCAGCCAAGATCTGGGCTCAGGGTTTGAAAAACTGTTTTTT	CASSQDLGSGFEKLFF
TRBD2	TRBJ2-7	15	NA	TRBV9	TGTGCCAGCAGCGTAGGGTTTAGCGGGAGGGACGAGCAGTACTTC	CASSVGFSGRDEQYF